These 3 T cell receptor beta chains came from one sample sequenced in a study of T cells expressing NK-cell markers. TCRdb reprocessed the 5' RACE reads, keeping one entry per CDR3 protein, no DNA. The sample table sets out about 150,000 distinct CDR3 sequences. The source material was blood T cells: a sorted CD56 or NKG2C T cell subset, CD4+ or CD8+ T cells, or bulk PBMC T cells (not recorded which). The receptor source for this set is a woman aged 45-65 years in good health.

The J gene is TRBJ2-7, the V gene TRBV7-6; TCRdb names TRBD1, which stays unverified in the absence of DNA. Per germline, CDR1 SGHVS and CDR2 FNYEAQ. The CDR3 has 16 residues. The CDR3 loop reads CASSFGGRLGSREQYF.

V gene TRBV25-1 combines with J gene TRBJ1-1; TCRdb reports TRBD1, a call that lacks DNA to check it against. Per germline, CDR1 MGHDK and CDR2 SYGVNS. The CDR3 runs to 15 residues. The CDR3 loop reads CASSEMDRELPEAFF.

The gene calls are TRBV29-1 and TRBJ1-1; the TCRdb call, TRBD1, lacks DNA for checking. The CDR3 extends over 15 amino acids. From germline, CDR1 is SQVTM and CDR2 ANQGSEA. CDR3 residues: CSVPQGADGSTEAFF.